This TCR beta chain was captured by sequencing in a study of shared clonotypes between healthy human individuals. Study-level results: Since donors were few, the genetic and exposure-history diversity represented was limited. Naive subsets, compared against memory subsets, generally had larger estimated richness values.

Sequencing was performed with immunoSEQ multiplex PCR; in TCRdb, only in-frame clones are kept and a portion is missing. The data hold approximately 600,000 clones, with 85% to 95% observed a single time. A word on this clone: Its antigen is undetermined.

CD45RO-negative, CCR7-selected cells formed the naive CD8 fraction, which excluded terminally differentiated effector memory CD45RA+ cells. Trimming cost V 1 base and J 5 bases; bases outside gene matches: 6. Germline V gene lookup returns CDR1 SGHDT and CDR2 YYEEEE. This CDR3 has 15 amino acids. This clonotype originated in a young woman in good health. This rearrangement joins TRBV5-6 to TRBJ2-7, with 10 bases fitting TRBD2. The sequencing sample was made of naive CD8+ T cells sorted from blood. The CDR3 nucleotides are TGTGCCAGCAGCTTGAGCCTAGCGGGAGCAAACGAGCAGTACTTC. Protein product: CASSLSLAGANEQYF. Filled out from reference TRBV5-6 and TRBJ2-7, the complete variable domain reads DAGVTQSPTHLIKTRGQQVTLRCSPKSGHDTVSWYQQALGQGPQFIFQYYEEEERQRGNFPDRFSGHQFPNYSSELNVNALLLGDSALYLCASSLSLAGANEQYFGPGTRLTVT.